This entry is about one T cell receptor beta chain. This clonotype was observed many times. Which antigen it targets is not known. No much larger clonotype is one base removed from it; base qualities were not supplied. Reads for this sample came from an Illumina HiSeq 2500. TCR beta libraries were prepared by quantitative 5'-RACE with molecular barcodes. On the authors' methods: A new computational method based on a probabilistic model of VDJ rearrangement was used to identify disease-linked TCR variants. TCRdb's own reprocessing of the public reads used fastp at Q25 and MiXCR and kept productive beta chains. CDR3 protein duplicates are merged, each entry listing the most common genes and DNA. The V and J calls reflect TCRdb's pipeline rather than the authors' work. Counted in this sample were some 130,000 distinct CDR3 sequences; 7.3% of them appeared once. The biggest ten clones account for around 12% of the sample.

This record belongs to a study of CD8 T cells in ankylosing spondylitis (TCRdb year 2017). At the level of the whole study: The study set out to find disease-linked TCR variants by profiling T cell receptor beta repertoires in ankylosing spondylitis patients and healthy donors. In total, the full study cohort was made up of roughly 100 healthy donors and roughly 27 ankylosing spondylitis patients. Samples of peripheral blood were taken, and for ankylosing spondylitis patients, synovial fluid was collected as well.

The CDR3 covers 13 residues, taking in both the cysteine and the phenylalanine. The retained sequence is limited to the CDR3, 39 bases, with the frame set at the first base. The germline V gene yields SQVTM for CDR1 and ANQGSEA for CDR2. V gives up 2 bases and J gives up 7 bases, and the segment between their germline ends measures 12 bases. What the work shows at the level of the full study, not this receptor alone: Significant enrichment of the disease-linked clones was reported in matched synovial fluid samples from ankylosing spondylitis patients. A TCR beta motif of several highly homologous amino acid variants appeared characteristic of blood from ankylosing spondylitis patients. In peripheral blood, the disease-linked clones were found at relatively low frequencies and had a CD8+ phenotype. Some motif variants were previously reported in synovial fluid and blood of reactive arthritis patients, suggesting common disease-initiation mechanisms.

The source of this sequence is a female donor with ankylosing spondylitis or in good health (not recorded which). What was sequenced was blood, either unsorted or a sorted T cell fraction (not recorded which). The V and J genes are TRBV29-1 and TRBJ2-1; the D call is tentative, TRBD1 or TRBD2, as each matches 7 bases. The DNA is TGCAGCGTTGAACAGGGGGGGATGAATGAGCAGTTCTTC. This codes for CSVEQGGMNEQFF.